This T cell receptor beta chain comes out of a study of CD8+ T cells in alopecia areata. Whole-study context: Administration of oral tofacitinib to treated patients was at 5 to 10 mg twice daily.

The sequencing template was cDNA reverse transcribed from extracted RNA. Only in-frame clones appear in the TCRdb table, and some are missing; sequencing was by immunoSEQ multiplex PCR. The sample includes about 250,000 clones, 60% seen only once; the top ten take more than 0.85%. The CDR3 sequence is 14 residues long. Per germline, CDR1 SNHLY and CDR2 FYNNEI. Trimming removed 3 bases at V and 12 bases at J, with 18 bases between. Stated treatment: oral pan-JAK inhibitor, 5-10 mg twice daily. V usage is TRBV2 and J usage is TRBJ2-1, with D possibly TRBD2 on 5 matching bases. The sequencing used CD4+ T cells sorted from blood, collected at approximately week 51, from a patient treated with tofacitinib. The TCR sequence derives from a human donor with alopecia areata. Written as DNA, the CDR3 is TGTGCCAGCAGTGATTACGGGCGTTACAGCGGGCAGTTCTTC. It specifies CASSDYGRYSGQFF.